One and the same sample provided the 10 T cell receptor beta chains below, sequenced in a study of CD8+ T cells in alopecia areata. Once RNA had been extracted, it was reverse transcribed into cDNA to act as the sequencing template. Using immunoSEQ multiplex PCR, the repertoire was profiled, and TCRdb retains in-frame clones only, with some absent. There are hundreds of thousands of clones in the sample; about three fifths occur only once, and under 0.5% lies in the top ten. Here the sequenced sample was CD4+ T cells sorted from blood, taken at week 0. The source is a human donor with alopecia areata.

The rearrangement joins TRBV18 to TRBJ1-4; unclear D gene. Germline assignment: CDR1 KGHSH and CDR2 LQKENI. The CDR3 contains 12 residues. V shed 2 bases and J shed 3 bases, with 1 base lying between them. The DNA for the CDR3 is TGTGCCAGCTCACCAGCTAATGAAAAACTGTTTTTT. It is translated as CASSPANEKLFF.

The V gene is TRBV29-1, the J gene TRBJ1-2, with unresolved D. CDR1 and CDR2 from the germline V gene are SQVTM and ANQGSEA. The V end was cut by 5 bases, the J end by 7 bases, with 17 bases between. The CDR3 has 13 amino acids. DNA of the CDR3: TGCAGCGTTTCAGATATGACGGGTGGTGGCTACACCTTC. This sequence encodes CSVSDMTGGGYTF.

In DNA, the CDR3 is TGTGCCAGTAGTAGACTACTAGCGGGGGGATACAATGAGCAGTTCTTC. This gives the protein CASSRLLAGGYNEQFF. This chain links TRBV19 with TRBJ2-1; 12 bases are shared with TRBD2. CDR3 size: 16 residues. In germline, CDR1 is LNHDA, CDR2 SQIVND (reference sequence). Trimming removed 4 bases from V and 4 bases from J; junction bases left unmatched: 5.

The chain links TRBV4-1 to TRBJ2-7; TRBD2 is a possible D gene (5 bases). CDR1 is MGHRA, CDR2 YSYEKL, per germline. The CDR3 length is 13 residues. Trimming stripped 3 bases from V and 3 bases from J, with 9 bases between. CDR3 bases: TGCGCCAGCAGCCAGATGGGAGTCTACGAGCAGTACTTC. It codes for CASSQMGVYEQYF.

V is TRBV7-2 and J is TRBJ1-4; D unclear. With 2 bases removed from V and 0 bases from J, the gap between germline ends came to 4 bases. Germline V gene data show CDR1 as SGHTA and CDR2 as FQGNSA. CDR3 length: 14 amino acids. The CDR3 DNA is TGTGCCAGCAGCTTACAAGCAACTAATGAAAAACTGTTTTTT. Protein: CASSLQATNEKLFF.

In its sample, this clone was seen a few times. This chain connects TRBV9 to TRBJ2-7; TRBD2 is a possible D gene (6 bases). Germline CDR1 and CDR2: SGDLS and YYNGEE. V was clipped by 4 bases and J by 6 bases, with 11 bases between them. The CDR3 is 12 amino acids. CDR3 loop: CASSQAEGEQYF. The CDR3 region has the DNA TGTGCCAGCAGCCAAGCGGAGGGCGAGCAGTACTTC. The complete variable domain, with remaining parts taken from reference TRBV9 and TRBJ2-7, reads DSGVTQTPKHLITATGQRVTLRCSPRSGDLSVYWYQQSLDQGLQFLIQYYNGEERAKGNILERFSAQQFPDLHSELNLSSLELGDSALYFCASSQAEGEQYFGPGTRLTVT.

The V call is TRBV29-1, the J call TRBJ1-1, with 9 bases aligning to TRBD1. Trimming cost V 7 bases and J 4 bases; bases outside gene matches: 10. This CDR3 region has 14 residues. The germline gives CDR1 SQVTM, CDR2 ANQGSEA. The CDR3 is CSGTGGGGRTEAFF. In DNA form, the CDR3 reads TGCAGCGGTACAGGGGGCGGAGGTCGCACTGAAGCTTTCTTT. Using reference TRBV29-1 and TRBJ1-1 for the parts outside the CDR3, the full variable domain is SAVISQKPSRDICQRGTSLTIQCQVDSQVTMMFWYRQQPGQSLTLIATANQGSEATYESGFVIDKFPISRPNLTFSTLTVSNMSPEDSSIYLCSGTGGGGRTEAFFGQGTRLTVV.

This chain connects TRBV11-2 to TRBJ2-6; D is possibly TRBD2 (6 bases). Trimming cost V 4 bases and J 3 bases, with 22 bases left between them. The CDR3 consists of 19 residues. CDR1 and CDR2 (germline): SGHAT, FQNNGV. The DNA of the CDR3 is TGTGCCAGCAGCTCAAGTCGGAGGGGAGGAGTAAGTGGGGCCAACGTCCTGACTTTC. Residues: CASSSSRRGGVSGANVLTF.

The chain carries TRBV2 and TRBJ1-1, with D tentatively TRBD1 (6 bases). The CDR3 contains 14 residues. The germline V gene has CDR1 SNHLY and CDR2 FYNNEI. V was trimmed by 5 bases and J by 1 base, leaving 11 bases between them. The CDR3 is CASSNLQGNTEAFF. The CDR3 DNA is TGTGCCAGCAGTAACCTACAGGGGAACACTGAAGCTTTCTTT.

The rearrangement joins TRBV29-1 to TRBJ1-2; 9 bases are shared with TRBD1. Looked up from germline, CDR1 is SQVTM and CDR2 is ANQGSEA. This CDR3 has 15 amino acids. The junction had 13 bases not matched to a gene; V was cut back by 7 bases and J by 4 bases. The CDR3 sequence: CSADLVGTGSYGYTF. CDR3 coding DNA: TGCAGCGCCGACCTCGTAGGGACAGGGTCCTATGGCTACACCTTC.